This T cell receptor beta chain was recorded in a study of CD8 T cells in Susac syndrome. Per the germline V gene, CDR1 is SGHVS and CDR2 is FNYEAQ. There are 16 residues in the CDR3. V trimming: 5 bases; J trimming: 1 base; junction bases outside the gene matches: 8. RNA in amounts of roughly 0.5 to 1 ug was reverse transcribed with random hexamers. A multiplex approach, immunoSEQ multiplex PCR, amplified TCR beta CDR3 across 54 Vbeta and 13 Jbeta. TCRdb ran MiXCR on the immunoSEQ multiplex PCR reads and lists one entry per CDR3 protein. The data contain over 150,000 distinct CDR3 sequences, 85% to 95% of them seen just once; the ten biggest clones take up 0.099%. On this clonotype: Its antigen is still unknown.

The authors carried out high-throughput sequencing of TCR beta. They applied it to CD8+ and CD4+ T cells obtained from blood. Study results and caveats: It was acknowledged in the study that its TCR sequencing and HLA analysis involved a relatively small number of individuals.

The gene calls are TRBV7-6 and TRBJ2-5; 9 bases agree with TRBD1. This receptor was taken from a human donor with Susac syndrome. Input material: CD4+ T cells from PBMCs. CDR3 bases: TGTGCCAGCAGCACCAACCGGGACAGGGTCCAAGAGACCCAGTACTTC. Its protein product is CASSTNRDRVQETQYF.